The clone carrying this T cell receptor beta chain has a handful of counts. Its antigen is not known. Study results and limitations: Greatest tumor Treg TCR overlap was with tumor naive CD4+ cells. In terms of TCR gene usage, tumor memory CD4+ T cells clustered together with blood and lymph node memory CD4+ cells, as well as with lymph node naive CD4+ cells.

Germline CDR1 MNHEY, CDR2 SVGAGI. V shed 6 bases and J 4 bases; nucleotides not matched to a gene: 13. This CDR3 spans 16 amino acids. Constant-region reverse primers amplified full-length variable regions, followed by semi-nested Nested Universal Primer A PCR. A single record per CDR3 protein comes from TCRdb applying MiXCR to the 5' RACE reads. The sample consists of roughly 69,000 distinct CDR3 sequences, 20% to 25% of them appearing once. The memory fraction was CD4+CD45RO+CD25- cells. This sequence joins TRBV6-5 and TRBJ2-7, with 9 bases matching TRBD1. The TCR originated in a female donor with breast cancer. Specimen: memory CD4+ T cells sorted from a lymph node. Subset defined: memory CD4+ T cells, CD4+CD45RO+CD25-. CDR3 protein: CASSRRKGTGRYEQYF. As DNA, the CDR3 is TGTGCCAGCAGCCGTCGAAAGGGGACAGGGCGGTACGAGCAGTACTTC.